The entry below describes one T cell receptor (beta chain). Its antigen is not identified. Baseline, cycle 4 day 1, and cycle 7 day 1 were the blood sampling points. The data derive from a study of OX40 agonist ivuxolimab in advanced cancers. About the study: At 0.01 to 10 mg/kg, ivuxolimab was administered intravenously to patients every 2 weeks.

Study-level results: Part of the nonresponder group also had normalized T-cell clonal expansion that was low.

Germline CDR1 and CDR2: SGHNT and YYREEE (reference sequence). The length of the CDR3 is 16 residues. Trimming took 4 bases from V and 0 from J, leaving 14 bases between them. Sequencing was performed with immunoSEQ multiplex PCR; in TCRdb, only in-frame clones are kept and a portion is missing. Of 50,000 to 65,000 clones listed, 80% to 90% are singletons. The starting material was CD4+ or CD8+ T cells sorted from blood, obtained in a trial of the OX40 agonist ivuxolimab. The J gene is TRBJ2-1, the V gene TRBV5-4; maybe TRBD2 (6 bases). The source is an adult with an advanced solid tumor such as melanoma, head and neck, liver or kidney cancer. In nucleotides, the CDR3 is TGTGCCAGCAGCACTGGAGGGACGAGCTCCTACAATGAGCAGTTCTTC. This encodes CASSTGGTSSYNEQFF.